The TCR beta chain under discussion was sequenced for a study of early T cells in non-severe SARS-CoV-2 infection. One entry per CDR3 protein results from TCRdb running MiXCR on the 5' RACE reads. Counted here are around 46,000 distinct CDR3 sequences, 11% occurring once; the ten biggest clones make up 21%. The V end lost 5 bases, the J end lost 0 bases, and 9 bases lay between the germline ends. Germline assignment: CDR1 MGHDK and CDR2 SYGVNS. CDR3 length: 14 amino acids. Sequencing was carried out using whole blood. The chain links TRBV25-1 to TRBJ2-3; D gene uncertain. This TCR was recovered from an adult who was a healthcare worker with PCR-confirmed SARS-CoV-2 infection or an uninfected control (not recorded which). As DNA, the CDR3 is TGTGCCAGCAGTAGGGAATTTAGCACAGATACGCAGTATTTT. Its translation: CASSREFSTDTQYF.